The clone carrying this T cell receptor beta chain was detected only once. Its target is unknown. A second PCR, run for roughly 6 to 11 cycles, used a sample-barcoded 5' primer plus a J-beta primer mix. Every sample gave at least 3 million paired-end reads containing CDR3. MiXCR, run by TCRdb on the 5' RACE reads, gives a single entry per CDR3 protein. The table has about 1.4 million distinct CDR3 sequences, 59% seen once; the top ten hold more than 6%. The study drew donors from healthy Caucasian individuals in Russia aged 6 to 90. Peripheral blood was drawn, ten milliliters per donor. Germline lookup yields CDR1 SGHRS and CDR2 YFSETQ. The trim removed 4 bases at V and 7 bases at J, leaving 10 bases unmatched. The CDR3 runs 15 residues. This entry comes from a study of blood T cells in healthy people across ages. Study-wide results and limits: It was found that TCR beta diversity correlated strongly with the percentage of naive T cells.

This clonotype originated in a man aged 18 to 30 in good health. This chain links TRBV5-1 with TRBJ2-1; TRBD1 matches 8 bases. Sequenced sample: blood. CDR3: CASSAKTGEANEQFF. In DNA form, the CDR3 reads TGCGCCAGCAGCGCAAAGACAGGGGAAGCTAATGAGCAGTTCTTC.